The 19 T cell receptor beta chains in this list originate from one sample, sequenced in a study of T cells in localized non-small cell lung cancer. TCRdb keeps only in-frame clones here, not all; method: immunoSEQ multiplex PCR. The sample has 65,000 to 95,000 clones, about 78% seen once; the top ten hold about 19%. Sequencing used PBMCs, obtained before any cancer treatment. These receptors were taken from a man between 40 and 70 years old with stage II squamous cell lung carcinoma.

The CDR3 protein is CASSLGTDTQYF. As DNA, the CDR3 is TGTGCCAGCAGCTTAGGAACAGATACGCAGTATTTT. The chain combines TRBV7-8 with TRBJ2-3; D gene ambiguous. The CDR3 covers 12 residues. V lost 1 base to trimming and J lost 3 bases, with 2 bases between them. Per the germline V gene, CDR1 is SGHVS and CDR2 is FQNEAQ.

CDR3 DNA: TGTGCCACCAGCAGAGACAACAGCTATGGCTACACCTTC. Its translation: CATSRDNSYGYTF. The chain joins TRBV15 to TRBJ1-2; no clear D gene. The germline V gene has CDR1 LNHNV and CDR2 YYDKDF (reference sequence). The CDR3 length is 13 residues. Trimming cost V 0 bases and J 4 bases, with 6 bases left between them.

The chain is built from TRBV7-8 and TRBJ2-1; 9 bases line up with TRBD2. Germline trimming cut 5 bases from V and 8 bases from J; bases unmatched to any gene: 16. Per the germline V gene, CDR1 is SGHVS and CDR2 is FQNEAQ. CDR3 length equals 17 residues. The CDR3 region is CASSPSGGRALYHEQFF. The CDR3 DNA sequence: TGTGCCAGCAGCCCTTCGGGCGGGAGGGCCCTATATCATGAGCAGTTCTTC.

The chain is built from TRBV7-9 and TRBJ2-3; D not certain. CDR1 SEHNR and CDR2 FQNEAQ come from the germline V gene (reference sequence). The CDR3 length is 15 residues. Trimming removed 5 bases at V and 1 base at J, with 13 bases between. The CDR3, as DNA: TGTGCCAGCAGCCCAGAAGGCCTTCGCACAGATACGCAGTATTTT. Its protein product is CASSPEGLRTDTQYF.

This chain joins TRBV9 and TRBJ1-1; a possible D gene is TRBD1 (5 bases). V gave up 0 bases and J gave up 1 base, with 13 bases separating them. Germline lookup yields CDR1 SGDLS and CDR2 YYNGEE. The CDR3 covers 16 residues. CDR3 loop: CASSVAQGAKNTEAFF. As DNA, the CDR3 is TGTGCCAGCAGCGTAGCTCAGGGAGCGAAGAACACTGAAGCTTTCTTT.

The chain joins TRBV4-2 to TRBJ2-5; D is unclear. Between the trimmed V and J ends, which lost 0 bases and 7 bases, there was a span of 9 bases. The CDR3 has 13 amino acids. In germline, CDR1 is LGHNA, CDR2 YNFKEQ. For the CDR3, the DNA is TGTGCCAGCAGCCAAGATCGGTACGGGACCCAGTACTTC. Its protein is CASSQDRYGTQYF.

The V call is TRBV6-5, the J call TRBJ1-2, with D maybe TRBD1 (5 bases). CDR1 is MNHEY and CDR2 is SVGAGI in the germline V gene. This CDR3 region has 13 residues. Between the trimmed V and J ends, which lost 4 bases and 8 bases, there was a span of 14 bases. The CDR3 DNA follows: TGTGCCAGCAGTTTCGGGACCTCAGGGGGCTACACCTTC. Its protein is CASSFGTSGGYTF.

The V and J genes are TRBV6-5 and TRBJ1-2; possible D gene TRBD1, 6 bases. Per germline, CDR1 MNHEY and CDR2 SVGAGI. Trimming removed 10 bases at V and 4 bases at J, with 19 bases between. There are 14 residues in the CDR3. The CDR3 here is CATGVTGRSYGYTF. The CDR3 DNA follows: TGTGCCACAGGGGTAACAGGACGAAGCTATGGCTACACCTTC.

CDR3 sequence reads: CASSPYPRGNQPQHF. The CDR3 nucleotides read TGTGCCAGCAGTCCGTATCCGCGGGGGAACCAGCCCCAGCATTTT. The V and J genes are TRBV28 and TRBJ1-5, with D possibly matching TRBD1 (5 bases). Germline CDR1 MDHEN, CDR2 SYDVKM. The V and J ends lost 5 bases and 7 bases respectively, with 18 bases between them. CDR3 length: 15 residues.

This clone was picked up one time. V usage is TRBV7-9 and J usage is TRBJ1-5; 8 bases fit TRBD1. V was pared by 5 bases and J by 4 bases, with 10 bases of the junction left unmatched. Per the germline V gene, CDR1 is SEHNR and CDR2 is FQNEAQ (reference sequence). The CDR3 consists of 16 residues. The CDR3 nucleotides are TGTGCCAGCAGCCGACAGGGGTCCTATTCTAATCAGCCCCAGCATTTT. It codes for CASSRQGSYSNQPQHF.

The gene calls are TRBV18 and TRBJ2-6; unclear D gene. Per germline, CDR1 KGHSH and CDR2 LQKENI. The V gene lost 8 bases and the J gene lost 4 bases, with 21 bases spanning the gap. The CDR3 sequence is 17 residues long. The CDR3 bases are TGTGCCAGCCCTGGACGGGCAGGCATGTTAGGGGCCAACGTCCTGACTTTC. Protein sequence: CASPGRAGMLGANVLTF.

The rearrangement joins TRBV28 to TRBJ2-7; TRBD2 is a possible D gene (6 bases). Trimming pared 5 bases from V and 0 bases from J, leaving 11 bases between. The CDR3 extends over 14 amino acids. Germline loops: CDR1 MDHEN, CDR2 SYDVKM. CDR3 sequence reads: CASSAGGTSYEQYF. As DNA, the CDR3 is TGTGCCAGCAGTGCGGGCGGGACCTCCTACGAGCAGTACTTC.

This chain joins TRBV4-2 and TRBJ2-4, with 12 bases identical to TRBD1. The CDR3 has 15 residues. J lost 7 bases, V lost 4 bases, and 5 bases had no gene match. CDR1 is LGHNA, CDR2 YNFKEQ, per germline. CDR3 coding DNA: TGTGCCAGCAGCCGCCCCGGGACAGGGGGCAACATTCAGTACTTC. It codes for CASSRPGTGGNIQYF.

V and J are TRBV27 and TRBJ1-2; 7 nucleotides agree with TRBD1. The CDR3 length is 15 residues. The junction had 11 bases not matched to a gene; V was cut back by 6 bases and J by 4 bases. The germline V gene encodes CDR1 MNHEY and CDR2 SMNVEV (reference sequence). In DNA form, the CDR3 reads TGTGCCAGCAGCAGCCGGGGACAGCTAACCTATGGCTACACCTTC. The encoded protein is CASSSRGQLTYGYTF.

A word on this clone: A much larger clonotype is one base distant, so this may be a read error. This chain links TRBV6-5 with TRBJ1-2; no clear D gene. The germline CDR1 and CDR2 sequences are MNHEY and SVGAGI. V lost 2 bases and J lost 7, with 5 bases in between. CDR3 length equals 11 residues. CDR3 amino acids: CASSYMGGYTF. The CDR3 bases are TGTGCCAGCAGTTACATGGGTGGCTACACCTTC.

This rearrangement joins TRBV2 to TRBJ1-1; TRBD1 agrees at 8 bases. The CDR3 covers 14 residues. Germline-derived CDR1 and CDR2 are SNHLY and FYNNEI. Trimming removed 9 bases from V and 8 bases from J; junction bases left unmatched: 14. This chain's CDR3 is CASLDRAPVMEAFF. The CDR3 DNA reads TGTGCCAGTCTGGACAGGGCGCCCGTTATGGAAGCTTTCTTT.

V is TRBV7-3 and J is TRBJ2-1; 10 bases agree with TRBD2. The germline gives CDR1 SGHTA, CDR2 FQGTGA. The length of the CDR3 is 16 residues. The trim removed 2 bases at V and 8 bases at J, leaving 9 bases unmatched. CDR3: CASSLLAGAPPDEQFF. CDR3 DNA sequence: TGTGCCAGCAGCTTACTAGCGGGAGCCCCCCCGGATGAGCAGTTCTTC.

This clone came up a few times. V usage is TRBV19 and J usage is TRBJ2-2, with 7 positions matching TRBD1. In germline, CDR1 is LNHDA, CDR2 SQIVND (reference sequence). There are 14 residues in the CDR3. V lost 5 bases and J lost 2; bases outside the gene matches: 2. The CDR3 here is CASSGTANTGELFF. CDR3 nucleotides: TGTGCCAGTAGTGGGACAGCTAACACCGGGGAGCTGTTTTTT.

The chain employs TRBV5-6 and TRBJ2-1; 11 positions match TRBD2. The CDR3 is 15 amino acids. CDR1 is SGHDT and CDR2 is YYEEEE in the germline V gene. Trimming at V came to 1 base and at J to 6 bases, leaving 3 bases not matched to a gene. The CDR3 nucleotides read TGTGCCAGCAGCTTGACTAGCGGGAGTGGCAATGAGCAGTTCTTC. It codes for CASSLTSGSGNEQFF. Supplemented by reference TRBV5-6 and TRBJ2-1, the full variable domain reads DAGVTQSPTHLIKTRGQQVTLRCSPKSGHDTVSWYQQALGQGPQFIFQYYEEEERQRGNFPDRFSGHQFPNYSSELNVNALLLGDSALYLCASSLTSGSGNEQFFGPGTRLTVL.